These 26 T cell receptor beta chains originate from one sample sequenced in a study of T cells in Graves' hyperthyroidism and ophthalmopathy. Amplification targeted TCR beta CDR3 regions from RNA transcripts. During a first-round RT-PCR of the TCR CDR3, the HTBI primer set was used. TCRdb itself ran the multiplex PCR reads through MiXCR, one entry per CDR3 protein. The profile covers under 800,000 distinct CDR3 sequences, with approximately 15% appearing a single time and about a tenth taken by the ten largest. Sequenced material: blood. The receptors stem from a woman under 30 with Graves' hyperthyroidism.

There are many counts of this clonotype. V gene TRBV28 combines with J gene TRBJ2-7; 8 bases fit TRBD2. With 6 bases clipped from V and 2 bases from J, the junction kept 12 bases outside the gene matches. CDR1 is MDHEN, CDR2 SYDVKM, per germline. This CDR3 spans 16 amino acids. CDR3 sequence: CASSTSRTSKPYEQYF. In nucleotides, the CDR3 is TGTGCCAGCAGCACGTCCCGGACTAGCAAGCCCTACGAGCAGTACTTC. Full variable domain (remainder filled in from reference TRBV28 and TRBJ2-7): DVKVTQSSRYLVKRTGEKVFLECVQDMDHENMFWYRQDPGLGLRLIYFSYDVKMKEKGDIPEGYSVSREKKERFSLILESASTNQTSMYLCASSTSRTSKPYEQYFGPGTRLTVT.

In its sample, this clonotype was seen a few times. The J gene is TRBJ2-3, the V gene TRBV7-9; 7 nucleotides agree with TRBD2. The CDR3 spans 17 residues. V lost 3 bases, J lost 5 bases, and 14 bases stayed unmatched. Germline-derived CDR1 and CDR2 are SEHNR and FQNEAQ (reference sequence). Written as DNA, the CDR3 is TGTGCCAGCAGCTTTCCGACTAGTGGGAGGGTGGGAGATACGCAGTATTTT. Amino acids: CASSFPTSGRVGDTQYF.

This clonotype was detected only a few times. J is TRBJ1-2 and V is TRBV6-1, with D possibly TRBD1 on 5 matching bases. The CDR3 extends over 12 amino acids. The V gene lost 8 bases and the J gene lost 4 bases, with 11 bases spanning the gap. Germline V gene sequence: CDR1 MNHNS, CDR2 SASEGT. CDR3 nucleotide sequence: TGTGCCAGCCTAGACAGTCTCTATGGCTACACCTTC. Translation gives CASLDSLYGYTF.

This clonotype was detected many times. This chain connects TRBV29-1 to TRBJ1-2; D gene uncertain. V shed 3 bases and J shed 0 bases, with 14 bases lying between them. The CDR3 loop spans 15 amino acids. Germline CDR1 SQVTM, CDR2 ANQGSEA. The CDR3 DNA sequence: TGCAGCGTTGAGGGCAGCCAGACCTCTAACTATGGCTACACCTTC. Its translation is CSVEGSQTSNYGYTF.

This chain's CDR3 is CASSLTHSGQGSGQFF. The CDR3 DNA is TGTGCCAGCAGCTTAACCCATTCGGGGCAGGGGTCGGGGCAGTTCTTC. The chain couples TRBV7-3 to TRBJ2-1; tentatively, D is TRBD1 (6 bases). CDR3 length: 16 amino acids. Germline loops: CDR1 SGHTA, CDR2 FQGTGA. Trimming took 0 bases from V and 12 from J, leaving 21 bases between them.

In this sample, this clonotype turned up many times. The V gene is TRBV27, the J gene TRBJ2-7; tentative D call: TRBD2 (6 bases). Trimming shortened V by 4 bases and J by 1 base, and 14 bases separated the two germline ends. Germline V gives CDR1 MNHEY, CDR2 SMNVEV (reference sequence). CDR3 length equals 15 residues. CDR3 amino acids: CASSSLSGRSYEQYF. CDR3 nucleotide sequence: TGTGCCAGCAGTTCCCTTTCGGGGAGGTCCTACGAGCAGTACTTC.

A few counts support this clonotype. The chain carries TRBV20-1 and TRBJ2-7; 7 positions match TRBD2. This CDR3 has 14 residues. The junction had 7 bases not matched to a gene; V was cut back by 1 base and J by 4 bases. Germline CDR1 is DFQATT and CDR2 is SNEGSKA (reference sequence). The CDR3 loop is CSARVGGVPYEQYF. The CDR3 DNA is TGCAGTGCTAGAGTGGGGGGGGTACCGTACGAGCAGTACTTC.

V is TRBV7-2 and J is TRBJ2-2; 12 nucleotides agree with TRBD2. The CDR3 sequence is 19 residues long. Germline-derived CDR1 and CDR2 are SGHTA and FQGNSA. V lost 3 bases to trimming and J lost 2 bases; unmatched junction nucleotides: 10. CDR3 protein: CASSFGLLAGGPNTGELFF. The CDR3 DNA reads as TGTGCCAGCAGCTTCGGTTTGCTAGCGGGAGGGCCAAACACCGGGGAGCTGTTTTTT.

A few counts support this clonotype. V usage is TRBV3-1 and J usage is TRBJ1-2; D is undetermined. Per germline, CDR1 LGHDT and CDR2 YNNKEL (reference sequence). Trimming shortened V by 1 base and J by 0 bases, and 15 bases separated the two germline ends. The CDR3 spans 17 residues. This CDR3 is CASSQGVGSRANYGYTF. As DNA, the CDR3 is TGTGCCAGCAGCCAAGGGGTAGGGTCAAGAGCTAACTATGGCTACACCTTC.

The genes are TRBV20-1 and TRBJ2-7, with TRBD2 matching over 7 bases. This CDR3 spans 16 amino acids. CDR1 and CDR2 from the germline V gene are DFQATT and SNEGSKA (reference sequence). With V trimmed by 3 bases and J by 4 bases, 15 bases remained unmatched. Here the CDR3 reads CSASRDYAPGMYEQYF. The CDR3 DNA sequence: TGCAGTGCTAGCCGGGACTACGCACCCGGGATGTACGAGCAGTACTTC.

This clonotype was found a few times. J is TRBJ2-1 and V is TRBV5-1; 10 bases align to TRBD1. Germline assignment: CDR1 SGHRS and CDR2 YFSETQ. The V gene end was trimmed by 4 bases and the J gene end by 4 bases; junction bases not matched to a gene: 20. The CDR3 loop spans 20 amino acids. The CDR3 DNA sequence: TGCGCCAGCAGCGGATATCGGGACAGGGGATTTGCTAGCGAATACAATGAGCAGTTCTTC. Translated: CASSGYRDRGFASEYNEQFF.

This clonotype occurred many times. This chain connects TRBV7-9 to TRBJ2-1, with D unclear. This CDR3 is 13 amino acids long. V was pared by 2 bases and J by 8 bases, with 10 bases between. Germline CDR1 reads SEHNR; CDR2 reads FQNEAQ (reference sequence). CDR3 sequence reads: CASSLRAIYEQFF. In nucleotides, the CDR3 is TGTGCCAGCAGCTTAAGAGCAATCTATGAGCAGTTCTTC. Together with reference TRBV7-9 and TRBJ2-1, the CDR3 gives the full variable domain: DTGVSQNPRHKITKRGQNVTFRCDPISEHNRLYWYRQTLGQGPEFLTYFQNEAQLEKSRLLSDRFSAERPKGSFSTLEIQRTEQGDSAMYLCASSLRAIYEQFFGPGTRLTVL.

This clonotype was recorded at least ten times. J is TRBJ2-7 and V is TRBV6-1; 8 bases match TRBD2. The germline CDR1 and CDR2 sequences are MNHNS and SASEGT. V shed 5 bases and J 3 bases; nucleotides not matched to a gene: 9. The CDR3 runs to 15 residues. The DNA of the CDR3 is TGTGCCAGCAGTCCCCGGGGACTAGAGGTCTACGAGCAGTACTTC. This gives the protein CASSPRGLEVYEQYF.

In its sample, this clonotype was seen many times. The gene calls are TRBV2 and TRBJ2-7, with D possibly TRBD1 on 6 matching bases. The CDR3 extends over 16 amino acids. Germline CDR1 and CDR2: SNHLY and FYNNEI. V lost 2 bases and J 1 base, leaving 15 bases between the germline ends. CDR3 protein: CASSESEDSPSYEQYF. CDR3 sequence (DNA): TGTGCCAGCAGTGAATCGGAGGACAGCCCTTCCTACGAGCAGTACTTC.

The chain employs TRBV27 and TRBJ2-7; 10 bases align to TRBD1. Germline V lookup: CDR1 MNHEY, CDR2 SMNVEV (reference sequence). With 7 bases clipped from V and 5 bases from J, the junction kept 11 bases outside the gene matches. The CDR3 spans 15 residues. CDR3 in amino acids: CASTKSRDRGHEQYF. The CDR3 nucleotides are TGTGCCAGCACCAAATCCCGGGACAGGGGCCACGAGCAGTACTTC.

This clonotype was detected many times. The CDR3 DNA sequence: TGTGCCAGCAGCTTCGGGACGGGCAATCAGCCCCAGCATTTT. Translating gives CASSFGTGNQPQHF. This chain joins TRBV11-2 and TRBJ1-5, with D maybe TRBD1 (5 bases). Germline V gene sequence: CDR1 SGHAT, CDR2 FQNNGV. The V end lost 3 bases, the J end lost 2 bases, and 8 bases lay between the germline ends. CDR3 length: 14 residues.

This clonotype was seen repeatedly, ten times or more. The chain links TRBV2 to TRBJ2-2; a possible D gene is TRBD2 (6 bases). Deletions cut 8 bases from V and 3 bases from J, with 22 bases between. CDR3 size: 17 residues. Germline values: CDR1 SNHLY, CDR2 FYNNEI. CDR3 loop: CASGLTRGRIYTGELFF. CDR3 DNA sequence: TGTGCCAGCGGACTGACTAGGGGACGGATTTACACCGGGGAGCTGTTTTTT.

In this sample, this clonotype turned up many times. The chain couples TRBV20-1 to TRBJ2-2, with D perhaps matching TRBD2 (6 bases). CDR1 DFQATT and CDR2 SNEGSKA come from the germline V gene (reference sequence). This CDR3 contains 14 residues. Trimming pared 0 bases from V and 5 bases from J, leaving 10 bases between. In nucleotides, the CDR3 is TGCAGTGCTAGAGATAGGAGGGTGACCGGGGAGCTGTTTTTT. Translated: CSARDRRVTGELFF.

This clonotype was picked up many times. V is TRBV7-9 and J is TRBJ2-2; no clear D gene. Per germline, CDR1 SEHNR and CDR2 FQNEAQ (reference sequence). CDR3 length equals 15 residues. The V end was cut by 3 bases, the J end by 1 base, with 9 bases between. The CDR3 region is CASSLQNGNTGELFF. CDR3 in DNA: TGTGCCAGCAGCTTGCAGAACGGGAACACCGGGGAGCTGTTTTTT.

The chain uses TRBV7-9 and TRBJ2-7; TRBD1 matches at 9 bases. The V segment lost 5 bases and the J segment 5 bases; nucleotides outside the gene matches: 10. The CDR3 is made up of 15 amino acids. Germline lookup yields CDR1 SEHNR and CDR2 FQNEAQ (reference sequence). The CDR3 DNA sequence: TGTGCCAGCAGCCCCGGACAGGGGAGGTACCACGAGCAGTACTTC. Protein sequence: CASSPGQGRYHEQYF.

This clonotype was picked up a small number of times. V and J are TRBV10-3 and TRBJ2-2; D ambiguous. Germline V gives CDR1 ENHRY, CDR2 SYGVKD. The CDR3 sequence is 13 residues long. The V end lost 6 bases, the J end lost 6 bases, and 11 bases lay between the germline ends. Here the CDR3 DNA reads TGTGCCATCAGGGGGTGGGCGCCCGGGGAGCTGTTTTTT. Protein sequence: CAIRGWAPGELFF.

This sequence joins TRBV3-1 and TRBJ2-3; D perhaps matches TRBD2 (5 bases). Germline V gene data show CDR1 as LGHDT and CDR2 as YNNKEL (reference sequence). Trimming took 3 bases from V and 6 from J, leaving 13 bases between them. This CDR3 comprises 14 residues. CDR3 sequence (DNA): TGTGCCAGCAGCCATACCCTAGCTTTTGATACGCAGTATTTT. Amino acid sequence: CASSHTLAFDTQYF.

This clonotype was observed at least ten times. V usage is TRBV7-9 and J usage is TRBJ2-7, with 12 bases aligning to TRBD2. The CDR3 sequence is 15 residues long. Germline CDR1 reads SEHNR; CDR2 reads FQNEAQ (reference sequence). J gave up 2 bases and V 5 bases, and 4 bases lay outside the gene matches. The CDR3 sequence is CASSPSGRAPYEQYF. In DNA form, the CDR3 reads TGTGCCAGCAGCCCTAGCGGGAGGGCCCCCTACGAGCAGTACTTC.

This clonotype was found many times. The CDR3 spells CAWSALEEKLFF. The CDR3 bases are TGTGCCTGGAGTGCTTTAGAAGAAAAACTGTTTTTT. V and J are TRBV30 and TRBJ1-4, with D uncertain. V was pared by 1 base and J by 8 bases, with 8 bases between. CDR3 size: 12 residues. Per germline, CDR1 GTSNPN and CDR2 SVGIG (reference sequence). The full variable domain, with the rest looked up from reference TRBV30 and TRBJ1-4, is SQTIHQWPATLVQPVGSPLSLECTVEGTSNPNLYWYRQAAGRGLQLLFYSVGIGQISSEVPQNLSASRPQDRQFILSSKKLLLSDSGFYLCAWSALEEKLFFGSGTQLSVL.

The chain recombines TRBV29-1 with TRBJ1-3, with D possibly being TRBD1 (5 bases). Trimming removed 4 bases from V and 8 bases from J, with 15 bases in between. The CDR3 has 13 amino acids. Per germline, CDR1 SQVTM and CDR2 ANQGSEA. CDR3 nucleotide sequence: TGCAGCGTTGTGGGGGGGGAAGGTTACACCATATATTTT. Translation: CSVVGGEGYTIYF. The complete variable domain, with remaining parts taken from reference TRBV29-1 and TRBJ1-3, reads SAVISQKPSRDICQRGTSLTIQCQVDSQVTMMFWYRQQPGQSLTLIATANQGSEATYESGFVIDKFPISRPNLTFSTLTVSNMSPEDSSIYLCSVVGGEGYTIYFGEGSWLTVV.

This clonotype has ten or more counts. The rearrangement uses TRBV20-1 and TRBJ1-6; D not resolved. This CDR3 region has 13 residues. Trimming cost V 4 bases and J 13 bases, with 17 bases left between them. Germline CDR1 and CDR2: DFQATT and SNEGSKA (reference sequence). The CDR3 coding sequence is TGCAGTGCTACCCCCGAGTGGGATAAGCCCCTCCACTTT. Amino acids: CSATPEWDKPLHF.